These 16 T cell receptor beta chains were all obtained from the same sample, sequenced in a study of cytomegalovirus exposure and HLA in healthy donors. Researchers ran the PCR with 60 Vbeta and 13 Jbeta primers. The assay was immunoSEQ multiplex PCR, and TCRdb's table has in-frame clones only and misses some. The sample lists under 100,000 clones, more than 55% occurring once. The sequenced sample consisted of PBMCs. These receptors came from a woman aged 25 to 45 in good health and CMV-seropositive.

This chain joins TRBV5-6 and TRBJ1-2; D possibly corresponds to TRBD1 (6 bases). The CDR3 has 13 residues. Trimming shortened V by 4 bases and J by 11 bases, and 18 bases separated the two germline ends. Looked up from germline, CDR1 is SGHDT and CDR2 is YYEEEE. CDR3 protein: CASSLGGSGPYTF. Here the CDR3 DNA reads TGTGCCAGCAGCCTGGGGGGCTCGGGTCCGTACACCTTC.

This clone showed up just a few times. This chain uses TRBV10-2 with TRBJ2-2; 7 bases fit TRBD2. V lost 7 bases to trimming and J lost 6 bases; unmatched junction nucleotides: 20. CDR3 length: 18 residues. Germline V gene sequence: CDR1 WSHSY, CDR2 SAAADI. Here the CDR3 reads CASTRGFLGGGSSGELFF. CDR3 in DNA: TGCGCCAGCACCCGAGGATTTTTGGGGGGGGGTTCATCCGGGGAGCTGTTTTTT.

The genes are TRBV18 and TRBJ1-1; D is uncertain. In germline, CDR1 is KGHSH, CDR2 LQKENI. This CDR3 comprises 14 residues. The V gene lost 3 bases and the J gene lost 5 bases, with 13 bases spanning the gap. This chain's CDR3 is CASSPYEGWTEAFF. The CDR3 nucleotides are TGTGCCAGCTCACCGTACGAGGGATGGACTGAAGCTTTCTTT.

The rearrangement uses TRBV12-5 and TRBJ2-1; 8 bases map to TRBD2. Per the germline V gene, CDR1 is LGHNT and CDR2 is FRNRAP. Losses at the gene ends were 3 bases for V and 7 bases for J; bases not matched to a gene: 5. This CDR3 contains 14 residues. Here the CDR3 DNA reads TGTGCTAGTGGTTTCTCGGGGGGGATAAATGAGCAGTTCTTC. Its protein product is CASGFSGGINEQFF.

The chain has TRBV28 and TRBJ2-3; 8 bases agree with TRBD1. Germline V gives CDR1 MDHEN, CDR2 SYDVKM. This CDR3 is built from 16 residues. V was clipped by 3 bases and J by 1 base; unmatched bases: 6. The CDR3 loop is CASSLGQATGTDTQYF. CDR3 in DNA: TGTGCCAGCAGTTTGGGACAGGCCACGGGCACAGATACGCAGTATTTT.

J is TRBJ2-2 and V is TRBV19, with TRBD2 as a possible D gene (7 bases). Germline V gene data show CDR1 as LNHDA and CDR2 as SQIVND (reference sequence). With 10 bases removed from V and 2 bases from J, the gap between germline ends came to 17 bases. There are 15 residues in the CDR3. CDR3 loop: CATLGGAANTGELFF. CDR3 in DNA: TGTGCCACCCTAGGGGGGGCGGCAAACACCGGGGAGCTGTTTTTT.

With respect to this clone: Given a much more abundant clone one base away, this may be a read error. The V call is TRBV9, the J call TRBJ1-1; the D gene is possibly TRBD1 (6 bases). CDR1 and CDR2 from the germline V gene are SGDLS and YYNGEE. The CDR3 runs 12 residues. V lost 6 bases, J lost 3 bases, and 9 bases lay in between. CDR3 nucleotides: TGTGCCAGCAAGGGGGGGGACACTGAAGCTTTCTTT. This codes for CASKGGDTEAFF.

The J gene is TRBJ2-5, the V gene TRBV2; D remains ambiguous. Trimming left V 6 bases short and J 8 bases short, with 7 bases between. CDR3 length equals 10 residues. CDR1 is SNHLY and CDR2 is FYNNEI in the germline V gene. CDR3 in amino acids: CASRYRTQYF. As DNA, the CDR3 is TGTGCCAGCAGGTACAGAACCCAGTACTTC.

This clone occurred once. The chain links TRBV5-1 to TRBJ2-1; 8 nucleotides match TRBD2. J gave up 10 bases and V 0 bases, and 12 bases lay outside the gene matches. CDR3 length: 16 amino acids. Germline-derived CDR1 and CDR2 are SGHRS and YFSETQ. This CDR3 reads CASSLEWDGGAWEQFF. For the CDR3, the DNA is TGCGCCAGCAGCTTGGAGTGGGACGGGGGGGCGTGGGAGCAGTTCTTC.

Here the CDR3 reads CASSIDGATNEKLFF. CDR3 nucleotides: TGTGCCAGTAGCATCGACGGAGCAACTAATGAAAAACTGTTTTTT. This chain links TRBV19 with TRBJ1-4; no clear D gene. The CDR3 runs 15 residues. V was pared by 6 bases and J by 0 bases, with 11 bases between. CDR1 is LNHDA and CDR2 is SQIVND in the germline V gene (reference sequence).

This clone showed up just a few times. The genes are TRBV5-4 and TRBJ1-2; possible D gene TRBD1, 5 bases. The CDR3 runs to 18 residues. Germline V gene sequence: CDR1 SGHNT, CDR2 YYREEE (reference sequence). Trimming pared 6 bases from V and 3 bases from J, leaving 27 bases between. The CDR3 DNA reads as TGTGCCAGCAAATTAGACAGTCAATTTACCGGCGGTGACTATGGCTACACCTTC. Its protein is CASKLDSQFTGGDYGYTF.

The chain joins TRBV5-1 to TRBJ2-3; no clear D. Trimming stripped 0 bases from V and 0 bases from J, with 14 bases between. The CDR3 spans 17 residues. Germline loops: CDR1 SGHRS, CDR2 YFSETQ. The CDR3 DNA sequence: TGCGCCAGCAGCTTGGAAGGCGGCCGGCGGAGCACAGATACGCAGTATTTT. Translation gives CASSLEGGRRSTDTQYF.

The rearrangement uses TRBV7-9 and TRBJ1-1; TRBD1 aligns across 9 bases. The V gene's germline CDR1 is SEHNR and CDR2 FQNEAQ (reference sequence). V gave up 1 base and J gave up 7 bases; unmatched junction bases: 7. The CDR3 is 15 residues long. DNA of the CDR3: TGTGCCAGCAGCTTAGAGGGGGGACAGGGAATTGAAGCTTTCTTT. Its protein is CASSLEGGQGIEAFF.

The rearrangement uses TRBV7-9 and TRBJ1-1; D remains ambiguous. V lost 6 bases and J lost 1, with 9 bases in between. The CDR3 covers 13 residues. The germline V gene has CDR1 SEHNR and CDR2 FQNEAQ (reference sequence). CDR3 sequence reads: CASSYRGNTEAFF. CDR3 coding DNA: TGTGCCAGCAGTTATAGAGGGAACACTGAAGCTTTCTTT.

This chain uses TRBV7-9 with TRBJ1-2, with unresolved D. Trimming took off 5 bases at V and 4 bases at J, with 11 bases between the two ends. Germline V gene data show CDR1 as SEHNR and CDR2 as FQNEAQ (reference sequence). The CDR3 consists of 13 residues. The CDR3 sequence: CASSLAVAYGYTF. In DNA, the CDR3 is TGTGCCAGCAGCCTGGCAGTTGCCTATGGCTACACCTTC.

This clone has only a few counts. The same CDR3 also results from other DNA sequences found in this sample. The V and J genes are TRBV19 and TRBJ1-2, with 8 bases fitting TRBD1. The CDR3 consists of 14 residues. V lost 5 bases to trimming and J lost 2 bases; unmatched junction nucleotides: 4. Germline CDR1 and CDR2: LNHDA and SQIVND (reference sequence). The chain's CDR3 is CASSPGQGNYGYTF. The CDR3 bases are TGTGCCAGTAGTCCCGGACAGGGCAACTATGGCTACACCTTC. Supplemented by reference TRBV19 and TRBJ1-2, the full variable domain reads DGGITQSPKYLFRKEGQNVTLSCEQNLNHDAMYWYRQDPGQGLRLIYYSQIVNDFQKGDIAEGYSVSREKKESFPLTVTSAQKNPTAFYLCASSPGQGNYGYTFGSGTRLTVV.